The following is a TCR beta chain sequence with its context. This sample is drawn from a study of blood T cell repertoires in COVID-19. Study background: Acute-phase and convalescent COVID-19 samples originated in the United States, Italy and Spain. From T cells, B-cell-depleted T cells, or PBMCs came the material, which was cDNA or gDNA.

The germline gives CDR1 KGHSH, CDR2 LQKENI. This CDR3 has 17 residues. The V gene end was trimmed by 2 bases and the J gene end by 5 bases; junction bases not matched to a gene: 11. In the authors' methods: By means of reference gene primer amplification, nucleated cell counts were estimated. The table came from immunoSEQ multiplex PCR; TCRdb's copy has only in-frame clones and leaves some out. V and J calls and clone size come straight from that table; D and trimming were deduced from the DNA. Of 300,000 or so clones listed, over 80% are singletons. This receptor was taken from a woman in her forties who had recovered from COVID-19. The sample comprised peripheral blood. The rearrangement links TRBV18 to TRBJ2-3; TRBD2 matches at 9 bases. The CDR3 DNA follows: TGTGCCAGCTCACCAACGCAGGCTAGCGGGACCGAAGATACGCAGTATTTT. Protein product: CASSPTQASGTEDTQYF.